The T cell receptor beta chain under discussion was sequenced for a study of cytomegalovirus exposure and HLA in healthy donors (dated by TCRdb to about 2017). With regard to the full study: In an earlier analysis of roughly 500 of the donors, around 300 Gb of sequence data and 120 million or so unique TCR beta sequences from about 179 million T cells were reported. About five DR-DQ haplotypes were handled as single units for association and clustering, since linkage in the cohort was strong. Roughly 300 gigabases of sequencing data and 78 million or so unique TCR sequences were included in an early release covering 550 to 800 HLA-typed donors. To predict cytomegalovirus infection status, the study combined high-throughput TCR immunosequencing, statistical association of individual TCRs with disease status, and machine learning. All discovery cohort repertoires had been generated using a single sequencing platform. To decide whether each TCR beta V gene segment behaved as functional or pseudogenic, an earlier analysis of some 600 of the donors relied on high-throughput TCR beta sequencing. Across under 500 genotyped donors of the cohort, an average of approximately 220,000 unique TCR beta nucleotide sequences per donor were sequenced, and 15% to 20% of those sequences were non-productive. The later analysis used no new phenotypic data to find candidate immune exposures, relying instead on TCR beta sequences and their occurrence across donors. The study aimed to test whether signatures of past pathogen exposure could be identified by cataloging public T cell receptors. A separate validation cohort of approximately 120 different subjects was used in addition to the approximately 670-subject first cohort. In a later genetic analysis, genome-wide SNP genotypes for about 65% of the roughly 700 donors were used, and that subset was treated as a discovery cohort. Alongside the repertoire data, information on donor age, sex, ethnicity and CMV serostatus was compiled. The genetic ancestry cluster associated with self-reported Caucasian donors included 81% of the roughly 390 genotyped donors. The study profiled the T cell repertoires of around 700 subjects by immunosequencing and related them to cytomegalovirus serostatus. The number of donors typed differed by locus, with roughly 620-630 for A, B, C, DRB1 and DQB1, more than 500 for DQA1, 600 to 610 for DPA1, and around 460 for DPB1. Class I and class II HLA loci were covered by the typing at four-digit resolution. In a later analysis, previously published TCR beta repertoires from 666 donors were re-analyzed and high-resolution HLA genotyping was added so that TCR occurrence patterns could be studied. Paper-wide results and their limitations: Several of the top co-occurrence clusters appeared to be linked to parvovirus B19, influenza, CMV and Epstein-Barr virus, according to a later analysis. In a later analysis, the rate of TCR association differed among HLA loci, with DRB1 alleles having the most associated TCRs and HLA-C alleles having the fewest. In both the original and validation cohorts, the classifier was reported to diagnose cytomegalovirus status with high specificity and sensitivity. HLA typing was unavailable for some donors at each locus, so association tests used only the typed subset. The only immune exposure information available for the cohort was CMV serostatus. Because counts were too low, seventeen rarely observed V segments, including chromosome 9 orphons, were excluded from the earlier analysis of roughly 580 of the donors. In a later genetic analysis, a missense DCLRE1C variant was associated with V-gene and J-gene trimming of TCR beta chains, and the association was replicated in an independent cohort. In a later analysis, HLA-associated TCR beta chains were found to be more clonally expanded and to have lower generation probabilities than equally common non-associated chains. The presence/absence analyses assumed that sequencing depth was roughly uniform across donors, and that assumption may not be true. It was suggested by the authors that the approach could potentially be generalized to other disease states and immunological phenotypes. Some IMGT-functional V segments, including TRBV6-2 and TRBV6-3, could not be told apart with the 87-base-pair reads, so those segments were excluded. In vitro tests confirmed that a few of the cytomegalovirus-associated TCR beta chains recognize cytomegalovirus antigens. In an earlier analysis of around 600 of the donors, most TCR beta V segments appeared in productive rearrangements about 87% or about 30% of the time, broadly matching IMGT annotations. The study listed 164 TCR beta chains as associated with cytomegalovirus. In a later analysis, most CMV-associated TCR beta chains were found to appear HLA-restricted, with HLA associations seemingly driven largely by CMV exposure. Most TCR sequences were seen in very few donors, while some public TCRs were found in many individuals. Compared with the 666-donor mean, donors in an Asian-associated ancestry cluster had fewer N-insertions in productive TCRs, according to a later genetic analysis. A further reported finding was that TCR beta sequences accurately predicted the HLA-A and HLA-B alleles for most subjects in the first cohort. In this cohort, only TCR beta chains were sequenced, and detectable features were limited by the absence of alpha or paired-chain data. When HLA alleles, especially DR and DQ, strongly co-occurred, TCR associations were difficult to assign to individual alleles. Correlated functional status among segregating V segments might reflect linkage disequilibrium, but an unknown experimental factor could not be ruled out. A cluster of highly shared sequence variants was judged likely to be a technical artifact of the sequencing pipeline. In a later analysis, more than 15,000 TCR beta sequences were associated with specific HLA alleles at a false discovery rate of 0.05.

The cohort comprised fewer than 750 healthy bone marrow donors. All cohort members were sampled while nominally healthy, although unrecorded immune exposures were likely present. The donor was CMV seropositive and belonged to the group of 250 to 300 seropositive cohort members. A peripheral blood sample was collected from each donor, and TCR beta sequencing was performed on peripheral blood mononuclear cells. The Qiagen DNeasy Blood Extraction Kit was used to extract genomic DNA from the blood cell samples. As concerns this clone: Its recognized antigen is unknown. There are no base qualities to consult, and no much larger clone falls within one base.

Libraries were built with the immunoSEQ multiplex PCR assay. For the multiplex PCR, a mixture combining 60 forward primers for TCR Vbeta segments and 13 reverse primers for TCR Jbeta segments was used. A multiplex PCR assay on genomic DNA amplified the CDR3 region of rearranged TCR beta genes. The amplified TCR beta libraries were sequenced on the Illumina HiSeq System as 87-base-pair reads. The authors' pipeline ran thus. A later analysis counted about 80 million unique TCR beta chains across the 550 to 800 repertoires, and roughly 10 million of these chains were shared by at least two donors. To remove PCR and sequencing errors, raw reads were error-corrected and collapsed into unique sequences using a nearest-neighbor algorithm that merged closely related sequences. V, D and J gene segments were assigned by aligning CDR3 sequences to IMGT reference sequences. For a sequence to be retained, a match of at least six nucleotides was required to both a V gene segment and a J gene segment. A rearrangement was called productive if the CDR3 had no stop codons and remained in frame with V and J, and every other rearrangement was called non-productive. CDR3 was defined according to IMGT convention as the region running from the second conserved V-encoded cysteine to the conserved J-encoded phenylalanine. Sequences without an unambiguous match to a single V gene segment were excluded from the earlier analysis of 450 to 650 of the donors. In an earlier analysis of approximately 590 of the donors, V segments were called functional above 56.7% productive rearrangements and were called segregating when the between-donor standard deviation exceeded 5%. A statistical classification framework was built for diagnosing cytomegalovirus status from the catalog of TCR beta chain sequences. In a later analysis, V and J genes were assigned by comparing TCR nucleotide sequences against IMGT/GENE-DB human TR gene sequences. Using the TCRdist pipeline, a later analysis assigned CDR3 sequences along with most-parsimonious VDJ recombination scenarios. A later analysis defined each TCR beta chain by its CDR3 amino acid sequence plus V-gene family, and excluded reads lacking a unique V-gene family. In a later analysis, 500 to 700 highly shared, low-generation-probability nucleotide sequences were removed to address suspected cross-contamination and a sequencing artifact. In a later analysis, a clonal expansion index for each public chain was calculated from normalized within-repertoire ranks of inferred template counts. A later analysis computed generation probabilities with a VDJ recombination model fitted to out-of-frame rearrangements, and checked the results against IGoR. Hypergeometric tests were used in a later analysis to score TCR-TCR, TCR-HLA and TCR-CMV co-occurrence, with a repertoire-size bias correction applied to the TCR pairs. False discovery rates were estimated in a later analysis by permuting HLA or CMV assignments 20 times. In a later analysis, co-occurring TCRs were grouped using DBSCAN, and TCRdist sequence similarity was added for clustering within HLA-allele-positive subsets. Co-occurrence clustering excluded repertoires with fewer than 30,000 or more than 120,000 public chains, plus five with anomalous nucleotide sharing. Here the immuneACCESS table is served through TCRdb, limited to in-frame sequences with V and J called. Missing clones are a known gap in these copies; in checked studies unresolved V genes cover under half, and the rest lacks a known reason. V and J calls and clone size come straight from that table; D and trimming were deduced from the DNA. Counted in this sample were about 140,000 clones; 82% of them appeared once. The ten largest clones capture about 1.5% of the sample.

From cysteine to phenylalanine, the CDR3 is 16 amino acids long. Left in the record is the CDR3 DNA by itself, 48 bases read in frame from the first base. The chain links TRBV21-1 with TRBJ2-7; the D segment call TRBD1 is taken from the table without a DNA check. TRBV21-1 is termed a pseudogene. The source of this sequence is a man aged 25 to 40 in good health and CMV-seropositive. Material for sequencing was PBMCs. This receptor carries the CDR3 CASSKGKRTGSYEQYF. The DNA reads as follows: TGTGCCAGCAGCAAAGGGAAAAGGACAGGGAGTTACGAGCAGTACTTC.